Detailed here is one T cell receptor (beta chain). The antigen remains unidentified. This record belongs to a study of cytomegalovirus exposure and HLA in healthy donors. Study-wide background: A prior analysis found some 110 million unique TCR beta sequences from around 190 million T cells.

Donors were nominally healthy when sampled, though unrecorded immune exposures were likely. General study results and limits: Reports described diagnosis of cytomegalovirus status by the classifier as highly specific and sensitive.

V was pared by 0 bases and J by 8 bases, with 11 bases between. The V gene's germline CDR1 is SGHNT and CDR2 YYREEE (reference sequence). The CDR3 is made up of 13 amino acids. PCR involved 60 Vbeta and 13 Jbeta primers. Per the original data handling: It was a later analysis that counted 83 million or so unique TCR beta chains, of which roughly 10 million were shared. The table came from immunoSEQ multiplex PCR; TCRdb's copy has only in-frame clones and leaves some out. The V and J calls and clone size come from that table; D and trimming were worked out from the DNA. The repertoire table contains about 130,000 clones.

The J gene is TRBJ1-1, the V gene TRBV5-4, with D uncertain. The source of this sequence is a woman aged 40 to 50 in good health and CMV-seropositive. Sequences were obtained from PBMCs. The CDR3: CASSLELLREAFF. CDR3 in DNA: TGTGCCAGCAGCTTGGAGCTGCTGAGGGAAGCTTTCTTT.